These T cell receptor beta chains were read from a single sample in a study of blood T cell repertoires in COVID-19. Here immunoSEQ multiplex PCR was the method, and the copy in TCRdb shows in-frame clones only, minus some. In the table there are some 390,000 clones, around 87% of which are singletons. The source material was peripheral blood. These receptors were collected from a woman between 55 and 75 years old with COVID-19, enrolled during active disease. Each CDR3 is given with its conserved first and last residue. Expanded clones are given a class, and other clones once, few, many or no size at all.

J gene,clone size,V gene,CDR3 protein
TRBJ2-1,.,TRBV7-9,CASINRQGARDEQFF
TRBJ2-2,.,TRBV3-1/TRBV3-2,CASSQSASGDPNTGELFF
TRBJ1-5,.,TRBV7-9,CARAREGGQPQHF
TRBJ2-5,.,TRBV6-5,CASSPRTGQETQYF
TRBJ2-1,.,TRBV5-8,CASSSTGSTYNEQFF
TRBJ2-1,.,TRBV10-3,CAISGAGHYNEQFF
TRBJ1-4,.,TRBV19,CASSDRGISTNEKLFF
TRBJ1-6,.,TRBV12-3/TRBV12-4,CASRSTGGTPLHF
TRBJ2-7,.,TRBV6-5,CASRGWQGDHEQYF
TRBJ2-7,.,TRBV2,CASTTDRGASYEQYF
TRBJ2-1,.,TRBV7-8,CASSSGQGYNEQFF
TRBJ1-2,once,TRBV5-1,CASSLDPGGNYGYTF
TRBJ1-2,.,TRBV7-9,CASSIGQNDNYGYTF
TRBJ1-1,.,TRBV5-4,CASSLAGRYTEAFF
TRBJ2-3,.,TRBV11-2,CASSSGGGTDTQYF
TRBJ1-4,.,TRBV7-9,CASSQGTANEKLFF
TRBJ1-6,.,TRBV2,CASQTGAGDNSPLHF
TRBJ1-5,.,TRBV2,CASSGERGVSALIRNQPQHF
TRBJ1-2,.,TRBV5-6,CASSLRQVDGYTF
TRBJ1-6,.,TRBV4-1,CASSQEGSGIGNSPLHF
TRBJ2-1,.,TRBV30,CAWSAGYNEQFF
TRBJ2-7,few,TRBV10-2,CASSDEGVYEQYF
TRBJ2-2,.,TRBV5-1,CASSLDPVPGTGELFF
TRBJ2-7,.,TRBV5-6,CASSRTGVSYEQYF
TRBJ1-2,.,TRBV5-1,CASSGAPSRQGAGYGYTF
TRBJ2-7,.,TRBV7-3,CASSSSGGLDEQYF
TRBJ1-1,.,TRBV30,CAWNRQGSLKAFF
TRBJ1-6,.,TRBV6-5,CASRVGTYNSPLHF